This T cell receptor beta chain stems from a study of shared clonotypes between healthy human individuals. The study's findings and limits: Non-shared clonotypes were found to have lower generation probabilities than the clonotypes that were shared by all four of the sorted-subset donors. Relative to memory subsets, naive subsets generally showed larger estimated richness.

With respect to this clone: As yet, its antigen is unknown.

This was a deep-level run. Replicate sorted-subset PCRs were loaded with around 200 ng DNA, 30,000 to 35,000 T cell genomes. Profiled with immunoSEQ multiplex PCR; TCRdb holds only in-frame clones, not every one. The top ten hold 0.3% to 0.4% of the sample, which has approximately 2,300,000 clones, 80% to 95% seen once. V gave up 3 bases and J gave up 1 base, with 15 bases separating them. From germline, CDR1 is SGHRS and CDR2 YFSETQ. The CDR3 covers 16 residues. Material: naive CD4+ T cells from PBMCs. Subset defined: CD45RA+ positively selected. The TCR was taken from a man between 18 and 29 years old in good health. Some clones in this sample may be carry-over from other donors' samples. The chain has TRBV5-1 and TRBJ2-3; TRBD1 might be the D (5 bases). CDR3 in DNA: TGCGCCAGCAGCTCCGGACAATCACGACGCACAGATACGCAGTATTTT. Its protein product is CASSSGQSRRTDTQYF.